The TCR beta chain described here comes from a study of T cell changes during pregnancy in multiple sclerosis. Germline assignment: CDR1 SGHNT and CDR2 YENEEA. The CDR3 totals 16 residues. V gave up 1 base and J gave up 1 base, with 11 bases separating them. The table came from immunoSEQ multiplex PCR; TCRdb's copy has only in-frame clones and leaves some out. Of more than 65,000 clones listed, 80% to 95% are singletons. The source of this sequence is a female donor with multiple sclerosis, enrolled in a pregnancy study. The chain joins TRBV11-3 to TRBJ1-3; D is ambiguous. The specimen was peripheral blood, collected in the first trimester of pregnancy. The CDR3 DNA is TGTGCCAGCAGCTTAGTGCAGGCACGTTCTGGAAACACCATATATTTT. As protein: CASSLVQARSGNTIYF.